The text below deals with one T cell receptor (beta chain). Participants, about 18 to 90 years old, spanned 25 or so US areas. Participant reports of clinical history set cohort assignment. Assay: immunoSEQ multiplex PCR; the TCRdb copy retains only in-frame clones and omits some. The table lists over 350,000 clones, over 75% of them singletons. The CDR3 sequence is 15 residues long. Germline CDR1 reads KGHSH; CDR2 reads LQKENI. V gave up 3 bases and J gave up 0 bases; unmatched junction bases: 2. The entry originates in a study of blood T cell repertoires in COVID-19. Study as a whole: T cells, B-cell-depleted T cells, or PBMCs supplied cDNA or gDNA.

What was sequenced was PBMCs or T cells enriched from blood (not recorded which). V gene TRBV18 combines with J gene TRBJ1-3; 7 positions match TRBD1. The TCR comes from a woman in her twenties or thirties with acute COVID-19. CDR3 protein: CASSPDRSSGNTIYF. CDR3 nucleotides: TGTGCCAGCTCACCGGACAGGAGCTCTGGAAACACCATATATTTT.